The TCR beta chain described here comes from a study of shared clonotypes between healthy human individuals (TCRdb year 2020). Turning to the overall study: The cohort included a few men and a couple of women between 18 and 49 years of age. For each donor, CD4 naive and CD4 memory were each given three plates, CD8 naive was given two plates, and CD8 memory was given one plate. To estimate repertoire size and how much clonotype sharing occurs between individuals, the study deeply sequenced the blood TCR repertoires of 4 to 6 healthy adults. To increase sequencing depth and limit assay-specific biases, TCR repertoire library preparation and sequencing were carried out by different laboratories using diverse techniques. Leukapheresis yielded between about 0.85 and 9.5 billion PBMCs per donor. Results the study describes overall, beyond this receptor: Rarefaction of sorted-subset datasets indicated incomplete sequencing despite the large sequencing depth. Larger estimated clonotype richness was generally found for naive subsets than for memory subsets. Sampling was limited to blood, and TCR repertoires in tissue likely differ from TCR repertoires in blood. Pairwise subsampling led to the expectation that sequencing depth would affect the degree of clonotype sharing among donors. Because the study included a small number of donors, the genetic and exposure-history diversity represented was limited. Compared with non-shared clonotypes, the clonotypes found in all four sorted-subset donors had higher generation probabilities. Across four donors, around 5% of naive CD4, 3% to 3.5% of naive CD8, 2.3% of memory CD4, and about 0.4% of memory CD8 clonotypes were shared.

CDR1 and CDR2, looked up from the germline V gene (reference sequence), are MNHEY and SMNVEV. Relative to germline, V is 3 bases shorter and J is 1 base shorter, with 2 bases between their ends. Counted from cysteine to phenylalanine, this CDR3 has 12 amino acids. The DNA shown is the 36-base CDR3, in frame from base 1. Turning to this clone: Its antigen is currently not known. Per-nucleotide qualities are absent, and no much larger clonotype sits a single base away. Additional DNA sequences in this sample encode the identical CDR3.

The donors were healthy, HIV-negative adults with no recently reported acute infections or vaccinations. All donors were Caucasian adults living in Nashville, Tennessee, USA. CD8 memory samples consisted of magnetically selected CD45RO+ cells combined with CCR7-negative CD45RA+ effector memory (TemRA) cells. After blood collection by leukapheresis, PBMCs were isolated using Ficoll-Histopaque density gradient centrifugation and then cryopreserved in the vapor phase of liquid nitrogen. Analytical flow cytometry was used to check the purity and quantity of every magnetically sorted T cell population. Genomic DNA was isolated from every sorted fraction and measured by UV absorbance on a Nanodrop 2000c. Using the deep immunoSEQ assay, multiplex PCR amplified TCR CDR3 regions from genomic DNA. Extracted genomic DNA from each cell subset was distributed evenly across all wells of several immunoSEQ 96-well plates, and each plate was treated as a replicate. For sorted subsets, roughly 200 ng of genomic DNA, equivalent to 25,000 to 35,000 T cell genomes, went into each replicate PCR. Purified libraries were measured with a Qubit 3.0 fluorometer, size-checked on a Bioanalyzer 2100, and measured again with the KAPA Library Quantification kit. Each immunoSEQ 96-well plate was sequenced on its own single-read 150-cycle Illumina NextSeq 550 flow cell. The published analysis was carried out like this. Because the immunoSEQ output included only junctional sequences and no quality scores, the filtering could not be the same as the filtering used for full-length reads. Sequences were annotated with PyIR, a Python wrapper for IgBLAST v1.9, and V/J genes and CDR3 were assigned using IMGT germline references. Any read was removed if the V/J assignment was weak (E-value above 1e-6), the CDR3 was missing, or the read contained stop codons, out-of-frame junctions, or ambiguous translated residues. V3J clonotypes were defined by identical inferred V gene, J gene, and CDR3 amino acid sequence. Percentage overlap between repertoires was calculated by dividing the number of shared unique clonotypes by the size of the smaller repertoire. Repertoire richness was assessed with RTK rarefaction, the Chao1 estimator, and Recon v2.1 estimates of unobserved clonotypes. Generation probabilities were computed with OLGA for all TCRbeta clonotypes obtained by the gDNA method from four donors. Entries here come from immuneACCESS through TCRdb and include only in-frame sequences with V and J called. Some clones fail to appear in such tables; in the studies checked, an unresolved V gene covers under half of the shortfall, and the cause of the remainder is unknown. D and trimming were read from the DNA, whereas the V and J calls and clone size are those reported in that table. This sample is represented by some 320,000 clones; more than 75% of them were singletons. About 16% of the sample is taken by the ten largest.

The origin of this receptor is a man aged 18 to 35 in good health. Sequenced: memory CD8+ T cells sorted from blood. The sample's cell subset or site label is to be understood as: CD45RO+ cells pooled with CCR7-negative TemRA cells. The V and J segments used are TRBV27 and TRBJ2-3; no confident D gene assignment can be made. The CDR3: CASSLGTDTQYF. Here is the DNA: TGTGCCAGCAGTTTGGGCACAGATACGCAGTATTTT.